This T cell receptor beta chain was sequenced for a study of blood T cell repertoires in COVID-19. For the study at large: Collection of acute and convalescent COVID-19 samples took place in the United States, Italy and Spain. In each case, the material was cDNA or gDNA derived from T cells, B-cell-depleted T cells, or PBMCs.

Among Cohort 3 donors, those recovered had two negative PCRs, clearance, or symptom resolution. Sequencing used immunoSEQ multiplex PCR; TCRdb keeps in-frame clones, though not all of them. The table shows a few hundred thousand clones, with 89% occurring only once. The sample consisted of PBMCs or T cells enriched from blood (not recorded which). The sequence came from a woman aged 30 to 39 who had recovered from COVID-19.

The CDR3 sequence: CAWSVPFGSDEQYF. The CDR3 region has the DNA TGTGCCTGGAGTGTACCGTTCGGTTCGGACGAGCAGTACTTC. This chain links TRBV30 with TRBJ2-7, with D uncertain. Trimming stripped 0 bases from V and 5 bases from J, with 14 bases between. Looked up from germline, CDR1 is GTSNPN and CDR2 is SVGIG (reference sequence). CDR3 size: 14 residues.